Below, 21 T cell receptor beta chains from the same sample are listed, as sequenced in a study of blood T cell repertoires in COVID-19. Here immunoSEQ multiplex PCR was the method, and the copy in TCRdb shows in-frame clones only, minus some. The data hold about 210,000 clones, with more than 80% observed a single time. The sample consisted of PBMCs or T cells enriched from blood (not recorded which). The receptor source for this set is a man aged 25 to 40 who had recovered from COVID-19.

This chain connects TRBV27 to TRBJ1-4, with D tentatively TRBD1 (5 bases). The V end lost 6 bases, the J end lost 3 bases, and 11 bases lay between the germline ends. Germline lookup yields CDR1 MNHEY and CDR2 SMNVEV (reference sequence). The CDR3 is 14 residues long. Here the CDR3 reads CASSRKGPNEKLFF. DNA of the CDR3: TGTGCCAGCAGCCGAAAGGGGCCTAATGAAAAACTGTTTTTT.

V and J are TRBV7-6 and TRBJ2-1; D may be TRBD2 (6 bases). The CDR3 is 16 residues long. CDR1 and CDR2 (germline): SGHVS, FNYEAQ. Deletions cut 1 base from V and 6 bases from J, with 16 bases between. CDR3 protein: CASSLEPRELLNEQFF. CDR3 DNA: TGTGCCAGCAGCTTAGAGCCACGGGAGCTACTCAATGAGCAGTTCTTC.

There are many counts of this clone. The genes are TRBV4-3 and TRBJ1-2; D call uncertain. Per the germline V gene, CDR1 is LGHNA and CDR2 is YSLEER. The CDR3 sequence is 15 residues long. V lost 0 bases, J lost 5 bases, and 13 bases lay in between. The CDR3 spells CASSQELLGRYGYTF. CDR3 nucleotides: TGCGCCAGCAGCCAAGAGTTGTTGGGGAGGTATGGCTACACCTTC.

On this clone itself: Distinct nucleotide sequences in the sample also encode this CDR3. The chain recombines TRBV7-8 with TRBJ1-2; the match to TRBD1 covers 8 bases. The V and J ends lost 4 bases and 4 bases, in that order; junction bases with no gene match: 2. From germline, CDR1 is SGHVS and CDR2 FQNEAQ. The CDR3 covers 13 residues. CDR3 DNA: TGTGCCAGCAGCTCAGGACAGGGCTATGGCTACACCTTC. It codes for CASSSGQGYGYTF.

This chain connects TRBV27 to TRBJ2-5; 15 bases fit TRBD2. The germline V gene encodes CDR1 MNHEY and CDR2 SMNVEV (reference sequence). V lost 2 bases, J lost 0 bases, and 7 bases stayed unmatched. This CDR3 region has 19 residues. The CDR3 sequence is CASSLPGTSGGPYQETQYF. The CDR3 coding sequence is TGTGCCAGCAGTTTACCCGGGACTAGCGGGGGGCCGTACCAAGAGACCCAGTACTTC.

The chain employs TRBV6-1 and TRBJ1-5, with 7 bases aligning to TRBD1. V was clipped by 3 bases and J by 4 bases; unmatched bases: 18. The CDR3 consists of 19 residues. CDR1 and CDR2 from the germline V gene are MNHNS and SASEGT. This CDR3 is CASSEVLTGVGGSNQPQHF. As DNA, the CDR3 is TGTGCCAGCAGTGAGGTCCTCACAGGGGTAGGGGGGTCGAATCAGCCCCAGCATTTT.

The chain combines TRBV11-2 with TRBJ2-5; 12 bases agree with TRBD1. CDR1 is SGHAT, CDR2 FQNNGV, per germline. The CDR3 loop spans 16 amino acids. The trim removed 5 bases at V and 5 bases at J, leaving 9 bases unmatched. The CDR3 reads CASSPFRDRGRETQYF. In nucleotides, the CDR3 is TGTGCCAGCAGCCCGTTCCGGGACAGGGGGCGGGAGACCCAGTACTTC.

The rearrangement links TRBV15 to TRBJ1-2; tentatively, D is TRBD1 (5 bases). Germline loops: CDR1 LNHNV, CDR2 YYDKDF (reference sequence). This CDR3 region has 14 residues. V lost 8 bases to trimming and J lost 2 bases, with 15 bases between them. The CDR3 nucleotides read TGTGCCACCCTCGGACAAGCCGGAAACTATGGCTACACCTTC. This sequence encodes CATLGQAGNYGYTF.

This chain joins TRBV30 and TRBJ2-1, with D possibly being TRBD1 (6 bases). Germline-derived CDR1 and CDR2 are GTSNPN and SVGIG (reference sequence). Trimming shortened V by 3 bases and J by 7 bases, and 19 bases separated the two germline ends. The CDR3 covers 15 residues. This chain's CDR3 is CAWRVTGTLGNEQFF. CDR3 nucleotides: TGTGCCTGGAGAGTAACAGGGACCTTAGGGAATGAGCAGTTCTTC.

The rearrangement uses TRBV18 and TRBJ2-1; a possible D gene is TRBD2 (6 bases). V was clipped by 1 base and J by 2 bases, with 9 bases between them. The CDR3 totals 15 residues. Germline V gene lookup returns CDR1 KGHSH and CDR2 LQKENI. Here the CDR3 reads CASSPLAAAYNEQFF. For the CDR3, the DNA is TGTGCCAGCTCACCACTAGCGGCCGCCTACAATGAGCAGTTCTTC.

V is TRBV27 and J is TRBJ2-7; D is perhaps TRBD1 (5 bases). Germline V gives CDR1 MNHEY, CDR2 SMNVEV (reference sequence). The CDR3 runs to 12 residues. The V end lost 6 bases, the J end lost 6 bases, and 12 bases lay between the germline ends. CDR3 loop: CASRGVLSEQYF. The CDR3 DNA sequence: TGTGCCAGCAGAGGGGTTCTTAGCGAGCAGTACTTC.

The CDR3: CARSTSGQGGDTQYF. The CDR3 bases are TGCGCCAGAAGTACGAGCGGACAGGGCGGCGATACGCAGTATTTT. The chain carries TRBV23-1 and TRBJ2-3; 8 positions agree with TRBD1. TRBV23-1 is an open reading frame, and its role is uncertain. V lost 9 bases, J lost 6 bases, and 14 bases stayed unmatched. The CDR3 runs 15 residues.

This chain links TRBV27 with TRBJ2-2; 9 bases map to TRBD2. Trimming removed 5 bases from V and 4 bases from J; junction bases left unmatched: 17. Germline V CDR1 and CDR2: MNHEY, SMNVEV (reference sequence). CDR3 length equals 19 residues. CDR3 in DNA: TGTGCCAGCAGTGCTTATAGCGGGGGTTCACCGGGGGGCACCGGGGAGCTGTTTTTT. It translates to CASSAYSGGSPGGTGELFF.

This clone has only a few counts. This rearrangement joins TRBV5-1 to TRBJ1-1; TRBD1 aligns across 8 bases. Germline values: CDR1 SGHRS, CDR2 YFSETQ. The V gene end was trimmed by 0 bases and the J gene end by 11 bases; junction bases not matched to a gene: 9. The CDR3 sequence is 14 residues long. In nucleotides, the CDR3 is TGCGCCAGCAGCTTGGCCCGACAGGGGTCGGATGCTTTCTTT. As protein: CASSLARQGSDAFF. The entire variable domain, with the rest obtained from reference TRBV5-1 and TRBJ1-1, is as follows: KAGVTQTPRYLIKTRGQQVTLSCSPISGHRSVSWYQQTPGQGLQFLFEYFSETQRNKGNFPGRFSGRQFSNSRSEMNVSTLELGDSALYLCASSLARQGSDAFFGQGTRLTVV.

This clone was detected only a few times. CDR3 sequence (DNA): TGTGCCATCAGTGAGTCAGGAGGGTTGGACTATGGCTACACCTTC. Amino acid sequence: CAISESGGLDYGYTF. The chain carries TRBV10-3 and TRBJ1-2; D is undetermined. Trimming pared 0 bases from V and 3 bases from J, leaving 11 bases between. CDR1 and CDR2 from the germline V gene are ENHRY and SYGVKD. CDR3 length equals 15 residues.

V gene TRBV6-2 or TRBV6-3 combines with J gene TRBJ2-2; TRBD1 is a possible D gene (5 bases). The germline V gene has CDR1 MNHEY and CDR2 SVGEGT. CDR3 length equals 16 residues. Trimming took off 2 bases at V and 3 bases at J, with 13 bases between the two ends. CDR3 nucleotide sequence: TGTGCCAGCAGTTACGAAAGCAGGGTCCACACCGGGGAGCTGTTTTTT. It translates to CASSYESRVHTGELFF.

The CDR3 DNA reads as TGTGCCACCAGCGGGACAGGGGGACGTGGAGATACGCAGTATTTT. It specifies CATSGTGGRGDTQYF. The chain carries TRBV24-1 and TRBJ2-3; TRBD1 matches at 11 bases. The CDR3 contains 15 residues. V shed 7 bases, J shed 5 bases, and the junction held 7 bases outside the gene matches. Germline CDR1 is KGHDR and CDR2 is SFDVKD.

The V gene is TRBV19, the J gene TRBJ1-1; maybe TRBD1 (5 bases). There are 13 residues in the CDR3. Germline loops: CDR1 LNHDA, CDR2 SQIVND (reference sequence). V lost 5 bases, J lost 0 bases, and 7 bases lay in between. CDR3 protein: CASSATVNTEAFF. The CDR3 DNA is TGTGCCAGTAGTGCGACAGTGAACACTGAAGCTTTCTTT. The variable domain in full, completed from reference TRBV19 and TRBJ1-1, reads DGGITQSPKYLFRKEGQNVTLSCEQNLNHDAMYWYRQDPGQGLRLIYYSQIVNDFQKGDIAEGYSVSREKKESFPLTVTSAQKNPTAFYLCASSATVNTEAFFGQGTRLTVV.

CDR3 coding DNA: TGTGCCAGCAGCATTGGCAGGAATTCACCCCTCCACTTT. Its translation is CASSIGRNSPLHF. The chain uses TRBV13 and TRBJ1-6; D is unclear. CDR1 is PRHDT and CDR2 is FYEKMQ in the germline V gene (reference sequence). The CDR3 loop spans 13 amino acids. Trimming took 5 bases from V and 7 from J, leaving 9 bases between them.

V gene TRBV9 combines with J gene TRBJ2-2, with 8 bases aligning to TRBD1. The trim removed 0 bases at V and 7 bases at J, leaving 5 bases unmatched. This CDR3 has 15 residues. Per germline, CDR1 SGDLS and CDR2 YYNGEE. In DNA, the CDR3 is TGTGCCAGCAGCGTAGATCAGGGGGCAGGCGGGGAGCTGTTTTTT. This codes for CASSVDQGAGGELFF.

The chain uses TRBV5-4 and TRBJ2-5; TRBD1 matches at 7 bases. CDR1 and CDR2 from the germline V gene are SGHNT and YYREEE (reference sequence). The CDR3 runs 15 residues. V lost 3 bases, J lost 3 bases, and 8 bases stayed unmatched. The CDR3 bases are TGTGCCAGCAGCTCCGCTCGGCAGGGGGAAGAGACCCAGTACTTC. This sequence encodes CASSSARQGEETQYF.